Presented here are 9 T cell receptor beta chains from one specimen sequenced in a study of blood T cell repertoires in COVID-19. The protocol was immunoSEQ multiplex PCR, while the TCRdb copy is restricted to in-frame clones and leaves out a portion. This sample has about 200,000 clones, with over 75% found just once. Sequenced material: peripheral blood. These TCRs come from a human donor in a cohort sampled during active COVID-19.

The chain is built from TRBV24-1 and TRBJ2-5; the match to TRBD2 covers 11 bases. Germline trimming cut 2 bases from V and 3 bases from J; bases unmatched to any gene: 4. Germline V lookup: CDR1 KGHDR, CDR2 SFDVKD. The CDR3 totals 16 residues. The CDR3 DNA follows: TGTGCCACCAGTGATTCACTAGCGGGGGAGAAAGAGACCCAGTACTTC. It yields the protein CATSDSLAGEKETQYF.

The rearrangement joins TRBV30 to TRBJ2-3, with 9 bases fitting TRBD2. This CDR3 region has 16 residues. The V gene end was trimmed by 0 bases and the J gene end by 1 base; junction bases not matched to a gene: 5. CDR1 and CDR2 (germline): GTSNPN, SVGIG (reference sequence). CDR3 loop: CAWSVQSSGGTDTQYF. The CDR3 coding sequence is TGTGCCTGGAGTGTACAGTCTAGCGGGGGCACAGATACGCAGTATTTT.

J is TRBJ1-3 and V is TRBV6-5; D is perhaps TRBD1 (6 bases). Per germline, CDR1 MNHEY and CDR2 SVGAGI. The V and J ends lost 6 bases and 0 bases respectively, with 9 bases between them. The CDR3 runs to 14 residues. CDR3 in amino acids: CASRGGPSGNTIYF. DNA for the CDR3: TGTGCCAGCAGAGGGGGACCCTCTGGAAACACCATATATTTT.

The chain has TRBV28 and TRBJ2-5, with a tentative D call TRBD1 (6 bases). This CDR3 has 13 residues. Per germline, CDR1 MDHEN and CDR2 SYDVKM. Deletions cut 8 bases from V and 4 bases from J, with 14 bases between. In DNA form, the CDR3 reads TGTGCCAGCCACTCACAGGGAACAGAGACCCAGTACTTC. Residues: CASHSQGTETQYF.

V is TRBV28 and J is TRBJ2-1; 11 bases are shared with TRBD2. V shed 2 bases and J 4 bases; nucleotides not matched to a gene: 1. The V gene's germline CDR1 is MDHEN and CDR2 SYDVKM. CDR3 length equals 15 residues. Here the CDR3 DNA reads TGTGCCAGCAGTTTAGGGACTAGCGGTTACAATGAGCAGTTCTTC. Translated, it gives CASSLGTSGYNEQFF.

Here the CDR3 reads CASSSRQGNDEQYF. As DNA, the CDR3 is TGTGCCAGCAGCTCAAGACAGGGTAACGACGAGCAGTACTTC. V usage is TRBV5-4 and J usage is TRBJ2-7, with TRBD1 matching over 7 bases. From germline, CDR1 is SGHNT and CDR2 YYREEE (reference sequence). Losses at the gene ends were 3 bases for V and 5 bases for J; bases not matched to a gene: 8. The CDR3 length is 14 residues.

This chain connects TRBV11-3 to TRBJ2-2; weak D call: TRBD2 (6 bases). The germline V gene encodes CDR1 SGHNT and CDR2 YENEEA. Trimming took 5 bases from V and 6 from J, leaving 10 bases between them. The CDR3 is 13 residues long. DNA of the CDR3: TGTGCCAGCAGCCACAAGCGGGCCGGGGAGCTGTTTTTT. Its translation: CASSHKRAGELFF.

The chain joins TRBV15 to TRBJ2-5; a possible D gene is TRBD2 (5 bases). Per germline, CDR1 LNHNV and CDR2 YYDKDF (reference sequence). Trimming pared 0 bases from V and 6 bases from J, leaving 20 bases between. The CDR3 has 17 residues. This CDR3 is CATSRDKGSTRFQTQYF. The CDR3 DNA is TGTGCCACCAGCAGAGATAAGGGAAGTACTAGGTTCCAGACCCAGTACTTC.

This chain joins TRBV20-1 and TRBJ2-3; TRBD1 is a possible D gene (6 bases). CDR1 and CDR2 (germline): DFQATT, SNEGSKA (reference sequence). CDR3 length equals 16 residues. Trimming took off 3 bases at V and 0 bases at J, with 16 bases between the two ends. CDR3 nucleotide sequence: TGCAGTGCTAGTATGTCCGGACAGCTAAGCACAGATACGCAGTATTTT. This codes for CSASMSGQLSTDTQYF.